This T cell receptor beta chain was captured by sequencing in a study of blood T cell repertoires in COVID-19. Study at large: There were acute and convalescent COVID-19 samples, and they came from the United States, Italy and Spain. Sample material is recorded as cDNA or gDNA derived from T cells, B-cell-depleted T cells, or PBMCs.

In the source study's methods: Amplification of reference gene primers was used by the study to estimate nucleated cell counts. Some clones are missing from TCRdb's copy, which holds only in-frame ones; the method was immunoSEQ multiplex PCR. V, J and clone size derive from that table, while D and trimming were established from the DNA sequence. The sample records about 47,000 clones, around four fifths being singletons. CDR3 size: 14 residues. Trimming left V 5 bases short and J 9 bases short, with 17 bases between. Germline lookup yields CDR1 MNHNY and CDR2 SVGAGI (reference sequence). This receptor was identified in a human donor with acute or convalescent COVID-19. The donor label of this sample is uncertain. The V and J genes are TRBV6-6 and TRBJ2-1; a possible D gene is TRBD1 (6 bases). Material: peripheral blood. CDR3 protein: CASSKSKGDSEQFF. CDR3 nucleotides: TGTGCCAGCAGTAAATCTAAGGGGGATAGTGAGCAGTTCTTC.